This T cell receptor beta chain originates from a study of shared clonotypes between healthy human individuals. Germline V gene sequence: CDR1 GTSNPN, CDR2 SVGIG (reference sequence). V lost 5 bases and J lost 6, with 17 bases in between. The CDR3 has 14 amino acids. This clone was seen only a few times. This was a deep-level run. The table came from immunoSEQ multiplex PCR; TCRdb's copy has only in-frame clones and leaves some out. The sample holds some 530,000 clones, around 73% seen once. The chain couples TRBV30 to TRBJ2-1; D remains unclear. The receptor's source is a middle-aged woman in good health. Some clones in this sample may be carry-over from other donors' samples. The sample comprised PBMCs. CDR3 coding DNA: TGTGCCTGGGAGACCGGTCTTACGAGCAATGAGCAGTTCTTC. Translating gives CAWETGLTSNEQFF. Combining the CDR3 with reference TRBV30 and TRBJ2-1 gives the whole variable domain SQTIHQWPATLVQPVGSPLSLECTVEGTSNPNLYWYRQAAGRGLQLLFYSVGIGQISSEVPQNLSASRPQDRQFILSSKKLLLSDSGFYLCAWETGLTSNEQFFGPGTRLTVL.